The clone carrying this TCR beta chain showed up just once. Antigen specificity is unknown. Beta-chain TCR CDR3 regions were amplified from RNA transcripts. First-round RT-PCR employed HTBI primers, with a second-round multiplex PCR after it. Using its own MiXCR run on the multiplex PCR reads, TCRdb lists one record per CDR3 protein. Of 650,000 to 900,000 distinct CDR3 sequences listed, 35% to 50% were seen once; the top ten hold 40% to 55%. For donors with ophthalmopathy, the disease showed moderate-to-severe activity, reached CAS ≥3 and NOSPECS ≥4, and had lasted under 3 months. This sample is drawn from a study of Graves' ophthalmopathy and Graves' hyperthyroidism. The study's findings and limits: Blood also held most thyroid clonotypes expanded above 0.001 frequency.

Specimen: peripheral blood. The receptor comes from an adult man with Graves' ophthalmopathy.

CDR3 loop: CASSLEQPTEAFF. The CDR3 DNA follows: TGCGCCAGCAGCTTGGAGCAACCGACTGAAGCTTTCTTT. The chain has TRBV5-1 and TRBJ1-1; the D is unclear. This CDR3 region has 13 residues. V lost 0 bases and J lost 5, with 8 bases in between. Germline CDR1 SGHRS, CDR2 YFSETQ.